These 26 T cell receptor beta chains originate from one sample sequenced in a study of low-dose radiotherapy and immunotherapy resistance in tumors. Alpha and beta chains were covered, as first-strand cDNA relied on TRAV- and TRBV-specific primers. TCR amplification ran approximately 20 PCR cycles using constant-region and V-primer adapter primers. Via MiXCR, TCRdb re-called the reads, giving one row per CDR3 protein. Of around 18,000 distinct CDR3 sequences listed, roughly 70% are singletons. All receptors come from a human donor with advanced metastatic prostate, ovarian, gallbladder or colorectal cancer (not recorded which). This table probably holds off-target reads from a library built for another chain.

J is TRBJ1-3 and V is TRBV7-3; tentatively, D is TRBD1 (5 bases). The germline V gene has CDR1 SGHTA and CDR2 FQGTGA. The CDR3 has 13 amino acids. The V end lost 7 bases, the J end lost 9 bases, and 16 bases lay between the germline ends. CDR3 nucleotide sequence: TGTGCCAGCATCTATACGTATGGGGCCACCATATATTTT. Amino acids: CASIYTYGATIYF.

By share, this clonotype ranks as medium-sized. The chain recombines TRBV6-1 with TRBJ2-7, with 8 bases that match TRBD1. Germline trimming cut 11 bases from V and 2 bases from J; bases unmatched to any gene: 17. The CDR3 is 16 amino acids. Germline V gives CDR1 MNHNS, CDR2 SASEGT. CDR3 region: CASRRSTGTGAYEQYF. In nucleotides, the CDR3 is TGTGCCTCCCGACGCTCCACCGGGACAGGAGCCTACGAGCAGTACTTC.

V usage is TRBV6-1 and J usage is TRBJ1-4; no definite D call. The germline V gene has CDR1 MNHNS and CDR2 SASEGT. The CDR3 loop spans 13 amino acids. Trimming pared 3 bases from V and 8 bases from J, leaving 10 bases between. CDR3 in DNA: TGTGCCAGCAGTGACAGTTTATTCGAAAAACTGTTTTTT. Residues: CASSDSLFEKLFF.

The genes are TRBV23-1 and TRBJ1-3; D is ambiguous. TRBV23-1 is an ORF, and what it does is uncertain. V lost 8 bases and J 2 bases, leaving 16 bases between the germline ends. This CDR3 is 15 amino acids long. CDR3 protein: CASPNRPWAGNTIYF. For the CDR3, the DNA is TGCGCCAGCCCTAACCGGCCATGGGCTGGAAACACCATATATTTT.

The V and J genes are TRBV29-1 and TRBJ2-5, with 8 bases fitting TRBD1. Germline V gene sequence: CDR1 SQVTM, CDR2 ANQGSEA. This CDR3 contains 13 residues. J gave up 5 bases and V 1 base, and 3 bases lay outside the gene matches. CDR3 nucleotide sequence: TGCAGCGTTGAAGGGACAGGGCGCGAGACCCAGTACTTC. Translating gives CSVEGTGRETQYF.

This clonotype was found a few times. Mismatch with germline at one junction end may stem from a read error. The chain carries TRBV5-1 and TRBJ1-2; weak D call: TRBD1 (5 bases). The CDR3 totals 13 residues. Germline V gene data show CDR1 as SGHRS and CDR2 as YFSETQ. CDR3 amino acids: CASSSGAGGGYTF. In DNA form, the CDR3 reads TGTGCCAGCAGCTCCGGGGCCGGGGGAGGCTACACCTTC.

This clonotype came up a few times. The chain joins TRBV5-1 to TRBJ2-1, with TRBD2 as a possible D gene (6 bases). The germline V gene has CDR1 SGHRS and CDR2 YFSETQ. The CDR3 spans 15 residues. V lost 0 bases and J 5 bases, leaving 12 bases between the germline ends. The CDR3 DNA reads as TGCGCCAGCAGCTTGGAAGCGGGTATAAACAATGAGCAGTTCTTC. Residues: CASSLEAGINNEQFF.

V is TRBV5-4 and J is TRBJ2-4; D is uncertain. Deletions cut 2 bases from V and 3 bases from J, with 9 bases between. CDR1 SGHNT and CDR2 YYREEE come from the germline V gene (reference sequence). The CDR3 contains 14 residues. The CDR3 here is CASSFQVDKNIQYF. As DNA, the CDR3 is TGTGCCAGCAGCTTTCAGGTCGACAAAAACATTCAGTACTTC.

The CDR3: CASSASGGPYEQYF. The CDR3 DNA is TGTGCCAGCAGTGCAAGCGGGGGACCCTACGAGCAGTACTTC. The J gene is TRBJ2-7, the V gene TRBV2; 8 bases line up with TRBD2. This CDR3 comprises 14 residues. The ends lost 4 bases at V and 2 bases at J; junction bases unmatched: 4. Per germline, CDR1 SNHLY and CDR2 FYNNEI. The complete variable domain, with remaining parts taken from reference TRBV2 and TRBJ2-7, reads EPEVTQTPSHQVTQMGQEVILRCVPISNHLYFYWYRQILGQKVEFLVSFYNNEISEKSEIFDDQFSVERPDGSNFTLKIRSTKLEDSAMYFCASSASGGPYEQYFGPGTRLTVT.

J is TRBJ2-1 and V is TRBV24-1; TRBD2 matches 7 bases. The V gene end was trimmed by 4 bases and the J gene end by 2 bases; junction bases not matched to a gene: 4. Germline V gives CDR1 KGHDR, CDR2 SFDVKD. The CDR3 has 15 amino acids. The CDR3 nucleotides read TGTGCCACCAGTGACCGTACTAGCGCCTACAATGAGCAGTTCTTC. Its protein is CATSDRTSAYNEQFF.

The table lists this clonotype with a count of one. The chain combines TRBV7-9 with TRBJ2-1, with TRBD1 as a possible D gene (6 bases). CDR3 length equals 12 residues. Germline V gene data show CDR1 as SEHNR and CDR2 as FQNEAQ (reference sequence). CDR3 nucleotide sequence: TGTGCTTGGGGCACAGGGAACAATGAGCAGTTCTTC. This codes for CAWGTGNNEQFF.

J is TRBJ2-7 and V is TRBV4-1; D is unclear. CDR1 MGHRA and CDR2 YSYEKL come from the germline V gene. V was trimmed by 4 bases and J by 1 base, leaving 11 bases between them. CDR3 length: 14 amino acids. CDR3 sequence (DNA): TGCGCCAGCAGCCCCCAGTGGGTGTCCTACGAGCAGTACTTC. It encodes CASSPQWVSYEQYF.

CDR3 sequence reads: CASSLDPNQPQHF. The CDR3 DNA sequence: TGTGCCAGCAGCTTGGATCCGAATCAGCCCCAGCATTTT. The rearrangement uses TRBV5-4 and TRBJ1-5; no reliable D call. Germline V gene sequence: CDR1 SGHNT, CDR2 YYREEE (reference sequence). The V end was cut by 0 bases, the J end by 4 bases, with 5 bases between. The length of the CDR3 is 13 residues.

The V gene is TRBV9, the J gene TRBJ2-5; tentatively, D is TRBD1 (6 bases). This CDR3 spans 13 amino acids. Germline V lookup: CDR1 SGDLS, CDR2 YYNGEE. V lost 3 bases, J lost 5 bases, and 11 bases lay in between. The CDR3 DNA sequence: TGTGCCAGCAGCGAGGGGGTTCGGGAGACCCAGTACTTC. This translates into CASSEGVRETQYF.

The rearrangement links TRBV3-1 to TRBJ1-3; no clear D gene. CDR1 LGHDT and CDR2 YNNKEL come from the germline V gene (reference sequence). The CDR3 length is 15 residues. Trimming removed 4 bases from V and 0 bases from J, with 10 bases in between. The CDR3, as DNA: TGTGCCAGCAGCCTCGGGCGGAGCTCTGGAAACACCATATATTTT. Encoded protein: CASSLGRSSGNTIYF. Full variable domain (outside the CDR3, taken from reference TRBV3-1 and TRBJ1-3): DTAVSQTPKYLVTQMGNDKSIKCEQNLGHDTMYWYKQDSKKFLKIMFSYNNKELIINETVPNRFSPKSPDKAHLNLHINSLELGDSAVYFCASSLGRSSGNTIYFGEGSWLTVV.

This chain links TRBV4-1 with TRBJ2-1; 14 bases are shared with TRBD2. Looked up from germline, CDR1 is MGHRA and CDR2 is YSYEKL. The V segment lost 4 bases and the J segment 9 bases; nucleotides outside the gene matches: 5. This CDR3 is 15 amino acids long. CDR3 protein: CASSPGLAGVVEQFF. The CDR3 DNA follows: TGCGCCAGCAGCCCGGGACTAGCGGGAGTGGTTGAGCAGTTCTTC.

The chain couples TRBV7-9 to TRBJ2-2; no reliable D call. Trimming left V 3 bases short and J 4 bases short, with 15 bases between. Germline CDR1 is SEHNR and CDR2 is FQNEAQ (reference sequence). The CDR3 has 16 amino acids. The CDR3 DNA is TGTGCCAGCAGCTTGGCCAGCATGGTATTCACCGGGGAGCTGTTTTTT. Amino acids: CASSLASMVFTGELFF.

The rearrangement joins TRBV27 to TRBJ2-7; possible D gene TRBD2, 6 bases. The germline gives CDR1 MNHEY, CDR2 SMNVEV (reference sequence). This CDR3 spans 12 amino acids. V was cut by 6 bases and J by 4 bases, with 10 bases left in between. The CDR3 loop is CASRGDWYEQYF. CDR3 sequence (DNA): TGTGCCAGCAGGGGGGACTGGTACGAGCAGTACTTC.

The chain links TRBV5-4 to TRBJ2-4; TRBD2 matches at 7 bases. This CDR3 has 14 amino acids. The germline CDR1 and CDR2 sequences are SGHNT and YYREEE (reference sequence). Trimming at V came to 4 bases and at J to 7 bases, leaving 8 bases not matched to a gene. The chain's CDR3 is CASSRLRERNIQYF. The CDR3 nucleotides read TGTGCCAGCAGCCGGCTGCGGGAGAGGAACATTCAGTACTTC.

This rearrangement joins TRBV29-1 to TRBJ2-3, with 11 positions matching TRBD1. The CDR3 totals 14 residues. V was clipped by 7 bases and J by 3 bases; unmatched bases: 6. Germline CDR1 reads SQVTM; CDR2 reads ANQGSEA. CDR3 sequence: CSDQGTGGTDTQYF. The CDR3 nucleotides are TGCAGCGACCAAGGGACAGGGGGAACAGATACGCAGTATTTT.

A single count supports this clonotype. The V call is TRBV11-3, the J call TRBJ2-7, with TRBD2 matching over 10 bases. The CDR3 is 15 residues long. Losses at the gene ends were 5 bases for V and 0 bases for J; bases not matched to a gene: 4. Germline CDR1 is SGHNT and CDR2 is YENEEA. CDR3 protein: CASSPGLAVSYEQYF. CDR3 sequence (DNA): TGTGCCAGCAGCCCAGGACTAGCGGTCTCCTACGAGCAGTACTTC.

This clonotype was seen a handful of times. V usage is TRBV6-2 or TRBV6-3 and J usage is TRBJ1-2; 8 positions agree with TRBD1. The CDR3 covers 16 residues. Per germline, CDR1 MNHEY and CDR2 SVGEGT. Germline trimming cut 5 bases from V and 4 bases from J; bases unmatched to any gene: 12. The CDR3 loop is CASSEQGQGPTYGYTF. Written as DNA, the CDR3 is TGTGCCAGCAGTGAACAAGGACAGGGTCCCACCTATGGCTACACCTTC.

CDR3 DNA: TGCAGTGCTTCTCCTAGCGCCCCCGGGGATGAGCAGTTCTTC. Protein product: CSASPSAPGDEQFF. The chain combines TRBV20-1 with TRBJ2-1; the D gene is possibly TRBD2 (6 bases). V was pared by 5 bases and J by 8 bases, with 19 bases between. Germline values: CDR1 DFQATT, CDR2 SNEGSKA (reference sequence). The CDR3 runs to 14 residues.

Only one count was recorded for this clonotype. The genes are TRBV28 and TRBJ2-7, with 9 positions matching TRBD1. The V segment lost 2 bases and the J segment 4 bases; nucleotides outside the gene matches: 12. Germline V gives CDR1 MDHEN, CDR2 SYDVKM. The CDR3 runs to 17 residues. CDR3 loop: CASSLAGQGFGAYEQYF. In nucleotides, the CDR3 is TGTGCCAGCAGTTTAGCAGGACAGGGGTTTGGGGCTTACGAGCAGTACTTC.

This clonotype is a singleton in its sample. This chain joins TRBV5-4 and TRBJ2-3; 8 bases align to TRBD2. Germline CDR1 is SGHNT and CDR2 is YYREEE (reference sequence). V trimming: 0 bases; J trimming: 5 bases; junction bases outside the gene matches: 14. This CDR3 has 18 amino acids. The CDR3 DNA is TGTGCCAGCAGCTTGGAGGGCCGGACTAGCCTAGATGGAGATACGCAGTATTTT. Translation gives CASSLEGRTSLDGDTQYF.

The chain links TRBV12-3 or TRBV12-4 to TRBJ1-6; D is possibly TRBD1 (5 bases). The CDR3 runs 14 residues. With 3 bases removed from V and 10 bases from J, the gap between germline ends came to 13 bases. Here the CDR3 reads CASSFRRDPSPLHF. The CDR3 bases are TGTGCCAGCAGTTTTAGGCGGGACCCCTCACCCCTCCACTTT.